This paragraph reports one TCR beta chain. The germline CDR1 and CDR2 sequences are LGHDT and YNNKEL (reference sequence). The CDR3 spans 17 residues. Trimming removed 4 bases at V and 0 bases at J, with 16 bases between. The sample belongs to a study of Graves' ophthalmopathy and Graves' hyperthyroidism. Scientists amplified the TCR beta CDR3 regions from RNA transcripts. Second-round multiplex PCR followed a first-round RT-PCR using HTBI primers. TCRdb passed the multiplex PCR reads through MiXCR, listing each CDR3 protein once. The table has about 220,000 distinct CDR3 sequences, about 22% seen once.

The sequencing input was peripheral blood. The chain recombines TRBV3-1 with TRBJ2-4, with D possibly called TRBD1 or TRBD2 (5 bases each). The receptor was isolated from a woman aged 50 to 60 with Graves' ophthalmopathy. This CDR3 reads CASSPSDTRLAKNIQYF. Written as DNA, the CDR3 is TGTGCCAGCAGCCCCTCGGACACTAGACTAGCCAAAAACATTCAGTACTTC.